The 10 T cell receptor beta chains given below trace back to one sample, sequenced in a study of blood T cell repertoires in COVID-19. The data were produced by immunoSEQ multiplex PCR, yet TCRdb's version contains in-frame clones alone and is incomplete. Of about 360,000 clones in the sample, around 84% were seen once. The sample consisted of peripheral blood. The receptor source for this set is a human donor in a cohort sampled during active COVID-19.

This clone was detected once. The chain combines TRBV20-1 with TRBJ1-2, with a possible D match to TRBD1 (6 bases). Germline CDR1 DFQATT, CDR2 SNEGSKA (reference sequence). This CDR3 has 11 amino acids. V lost 6 bases to trimming and J lost 7 bases, with 12 bases between them. In DNA form, the CDR3 reads TGCAGTGCGGAAAAAGGGGGTGGCTACACCTTC. It encodes CSAEKGGGYTF.

This clone has only a few counts. The chain has TRBV7-2 and TRBJ2-7; TRBD2 matches at 8 bases. This CDR3 region has 15 residues. Germline values: CDR1 SGHTA, CDR2 FQGNSA. The V and J ends lost 1 base and 7 bases, in that order; junction bases with no gene match: 9. This chain's CDR3 is CASSLVLERGWEQYF. The CDR3 DNA reads as TGTGCCAGCAGCTTAGTACTGGAGCGGGGGTGGGAGCAGTACTTC. The full variable domain, rest sourced from reference TRBV7-2 and TRBJ2-7, is GAGVSQSPSNKVTEKGKDVELRCDPISGHTALYWYRQSLGQGLEFLIYFQGNSAPDKSGLPSDRFSAERTGGSVSTLTIQRTQQEDSAVYLCASSLVLERGWEQYFGPGTRLTVT.

This clone has a single count. This chain connects TRBV5-8 to TRBJ1-5; D is perhaps TRBD1 (6 bases). This CDR3 contains 15 residues. The V gene lost 2 bases and the J gene lost 9 bases, with 18 bases spanning the gap. CDR1 is SGHTS, CDR2 YDEGEE, per germline. The DNA of the CDR3 is TGTGCCAGCAGCTTTAGGGCCGAACAGGGATGGCCCCAGCATTTT. As protein: CASSFRAEQGWPQHF.

The chain is built from TRBV2 and TRBJ1-3, with TRBD1 as a possible D gene (5 bases). V was cut by 7 bases and J by 1 base, with 11 bases left in between. Germline CDR1 SNHLY, CDR2 FYNNEI. The CDR3 spans 14 residues. CDR3 amino acids: CASILGGSGNTIYF. The CDR3 DNA is TGTGCCAGCATCCTGGGGGGGTCTGGAAACACCATATATTTT.

The CDR3 here is CASSFRGRSWDIQYF. CDR3 in DNA: TGTGCCAGCAGTTTTCGGGGTCGGTCCTGGGACATTCAGTACTTC. The genes are TRBV28 and TRBJ2-4; D is perhaps TRBD2 (5 bases). The V end was cut by 3 bases, the J end by 8 bases, with 17 bases between. This CDR3 has 15 amino acids. The germline V gene encodes CDR1 MDHEN and CDR2 SYDVKM. The full variable domain, its missing parts supplied by reference TRBV28 and TRBJ2-4, is DVKVTQSSRYLVKRTGEKVFLECVQDMDHENMFWYRQDPGLGLRLIYFSYDVKMKEKGDIPEGYSVSREKKERFSLILESASTNQTSMYLCASSFRGRSWDIQYFGAGTRLSVL.

CDR3 bases: TGTGCCACCAGTGGAGGCAGACACAATGAGCAGTTCTTC. It is translated as CATSGGRHNEQFF. This rearrangement joins TRBV24-1 to TRBJ2-1; no reliable D call. V lost 5 bases and J 5 bases, leaving 9 bases between the germline ends. The CDR3 loop spans 13 amino acids. In germline, CDR1 is KGHDR, CDR2 SFDVKD.

The V call is TRBV24-1, the J call TRBJ2-1; 7 bases match TRBD2. CDR1 KGHDR and CDR2 SFDVKD come from the germline V gene. This CDR3 region has 15 residues. Trimming at V came to 3 bases and at J to 6 bases, leaving 7 bases not matched to a gene. CDR3 residues: CATSDPGTIGNEQFF. CDR3 nucleotide sequence: TGTGCCACCAGTGATCCCGGGACTATCGGCAATGAGCAGTTCTTC.

The gene calls are TRBV28 and TRBJ2-7; 7 bases are a match to TRBD1. The CDR3 runs to 13 residues. J gave up 3 bases and V 3 bases, and 2 bases lay outside the gene matches. Germline V lookup: CDR1 MDHEN, CDR2 SYDVKM. The CDR3 loop reads CASSFGDSYEQYF. The CDR3 DNA is TGTGCCAGCAGTTTCGGGGACAGCTACGAGCAGTACTTC.

A remark on this clone: One end of the junction is discordant with germline, which a read error may explain. The CDR3 sequence is CAWRIKGAAYGYTF. Here the CDR3 DNA reads TGTGCATGGAGAATTAAAGGGGCAGCCTATGGCTACACCTTC. The rearrangement uses TRBV30 and TRBJ1-2; TRBD1 might be the D (5 bases). Per the germline V gene, CDR1 is GTSNPN and CDR2 is SVGIG (reference sequence). This CDR3 has 14 residues.

J is TRBJ2-3 and V is TRBV7-8, with 8 bases matching TRBD2. The trim removed 2 bases at V and 0 bases at J, leaving 7 bases unmatched. The germline gives CDR1 SGHVS, CDR2 FQNEAQ. The CDR3 is made up of 17 amino acids. The CDR3 sequence is CASSLSGGRFSTDTQYF. The CDR3 nucleotides are TGTGCCAGCAGCTTAAGTGGCGGGAGGTTTAGCACAGATACGCAGTATTTT.